The sequence of this T cell receptor beta chain was determined in a study of T-cell reconstitution after alpha-beta-depleted transplantation in children. The V gene's germline CDR1 is SGHRS and CDR2 YFSETQ. CDR3 length: 13 residues. Trimming removed 0 bases from V and 6 bases from J; junction bases left unmatched: 2. This clonotype was seen ten or more times. Its antigen is not known. Study observations and caveats: Surviving recipient T cells and intrathymic progenitors accounted for some patients' high TCRbeta diversity at day 60. Newly generated T cells supplied most T-cell counts and diversity one year post-transplant. Reportedly, alpha-beta T cells present about two months post-transplant originated from several hundred expanded clones of graft origin.

The TCRbeta library was prepared with unique molecular identifiers. TCRdb reanalysed the PCR reads using MiXCR and keeps one entry per CDR3 protein. The sample includes 540,000 or so distinct CDR3 sequences, 23% of them seen just once. The sequenced sample was PBMCs, mostly from graft donor cells, obtained 360 days after TCRalphabeta/CD19-depleted stem cell transplant. The sequence came from a boy in the first two years of life who had a stem cell transplant for acute myeloid leukemia, so the T cells may come from the graft donor. The J gene is TRBJ1-1, the V gene TRBV5-1, with 7 positions matching TRBD1. The CDR3 region is CASSLGDSPEAFF. The CDR3 DNA is TGCGCCAGCAGCTTGGGGGACAGCCCTGAAGCTTTCTTT. Full variable domain (remainder filled in from reference TRBV5-1 and TRBJ1-1): KAGVTQTPRYLIKTRGQQVTLSCSPISGHRSVSWYQQTPGQGLQFLFEYFSETQRNKGNFPGRFSGRQFSNSRSEMNVSTLELGDSALYLCASSLGDSPEAFFGQGTRLTVV.